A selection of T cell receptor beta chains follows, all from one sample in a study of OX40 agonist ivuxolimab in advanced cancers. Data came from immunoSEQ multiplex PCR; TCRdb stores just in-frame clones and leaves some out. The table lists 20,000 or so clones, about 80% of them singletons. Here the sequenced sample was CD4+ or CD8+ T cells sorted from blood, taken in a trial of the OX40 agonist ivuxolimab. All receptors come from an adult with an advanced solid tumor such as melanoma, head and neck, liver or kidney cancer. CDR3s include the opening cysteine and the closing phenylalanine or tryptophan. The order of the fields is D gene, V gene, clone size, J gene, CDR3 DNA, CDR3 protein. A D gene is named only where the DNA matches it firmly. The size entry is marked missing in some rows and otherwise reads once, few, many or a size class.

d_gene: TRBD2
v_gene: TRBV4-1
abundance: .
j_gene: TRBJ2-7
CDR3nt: TGCGCCAGCAGCCAAGGACCAAGAGTTCCGGGACTAGCTACCTACGAGCAGTACTTC
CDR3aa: CASSQGPRVPGLATYEQYF

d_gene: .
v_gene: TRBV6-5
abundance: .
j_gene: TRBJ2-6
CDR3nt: TGTGCCAGCAGTTACTCTGGGGCCAACGTCCTGACTTTC
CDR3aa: CASSYSGANVLTF

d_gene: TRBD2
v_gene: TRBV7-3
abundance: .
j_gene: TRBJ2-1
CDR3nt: TGTGCCAGCAGCTTTGGACTAGCGGGGGACAATGAGCAGTTCTTC
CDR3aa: CASSFGLAGDNEQFF

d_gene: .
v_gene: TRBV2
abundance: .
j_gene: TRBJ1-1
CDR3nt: TGTGCCAGCACCCGAGACCCGAACACTGAAGCTTTCTTT
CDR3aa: CASTRDPNTEAFF

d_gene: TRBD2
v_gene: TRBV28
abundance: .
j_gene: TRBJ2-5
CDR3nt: TGTGCCAGCAGTTTAGGGACTAGCGGGAGGGAGACCCAGTACTTC
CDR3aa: CASSLGTSGRETQYF

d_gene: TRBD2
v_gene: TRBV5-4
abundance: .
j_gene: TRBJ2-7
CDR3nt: TGTGCCAGCAGCTTGGCAGGGCTAGCGGGGCAGTACTTC
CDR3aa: CASSLAGLAGQYF

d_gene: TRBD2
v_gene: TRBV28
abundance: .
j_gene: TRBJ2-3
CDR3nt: TGTGCCAGCAGTACCGGGGGGGGATACGATACGCAGTATTTT
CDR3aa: CASSTGGGYDTQYF

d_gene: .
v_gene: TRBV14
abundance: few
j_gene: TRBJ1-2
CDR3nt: TGTGCCAGCAGCCAAAGCGGTTCGGGGGGCCGGGGCTACACCTTC
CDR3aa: CASSQSGSGGRGYTF

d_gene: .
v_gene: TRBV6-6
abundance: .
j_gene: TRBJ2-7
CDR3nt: TGTGCCAGCAGTTACTCGGGGTTTGACGAGCAGTACTTC
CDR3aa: CASSYSGFDEQYF

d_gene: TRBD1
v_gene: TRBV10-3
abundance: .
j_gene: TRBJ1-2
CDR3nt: TGTGCCATCAGTGACCCGGGACAGGGATCTGGCTACACCTTC
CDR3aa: CAISDPGQGSGYTF

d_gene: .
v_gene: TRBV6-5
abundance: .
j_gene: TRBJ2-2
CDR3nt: TGTGCCACGGAGGGGGCCGGAGCCGGGGAGCTGTTTTTT
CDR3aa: CATEGAGAGELFF

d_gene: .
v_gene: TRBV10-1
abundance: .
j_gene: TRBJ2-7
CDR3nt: TGCGCCAGCAGTGAGTTCAGGGCAGGGTCAGCGAACGAGCAGTACTTC
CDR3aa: CASSEFRAGSANEQYF

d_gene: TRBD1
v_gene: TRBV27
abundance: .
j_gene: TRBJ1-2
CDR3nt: TGTGCCAGCAGTCCAAGCCGGGGGGACAGGGGGCGGAGTGGCTACACCTTC
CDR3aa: CASSPSRGDRGRSGYTF